This T cell receptor (beta chain) was sequenced during a study of blood T cells in healthy people across ages. A second PCR of roughly 7 to 11 cycles used a sample-barcoded 5' primer and a J-beta primer mix. TCRdb independently ran MiXCR on the 5' RACE reads; one entry per CDR3 protein. The sample has some 1.4 million distinct CDR3 sequences, 42% seen once. The sequencing sample was made of blood. The sequence derives from a woman aged 18 to 35 in good health.

The CDR3 loop reads CASTSGGKYEQYF. In nucleotides, the CDR3 is TGTGCCAGCACTAGCGGGGGGAAGTACGAGCAGTACTTC. The rearrangement uses TRBV7-2 and TRBJ2-7, with 11 bases lining up with TRBD2. The junction had 3 bases not matched to a gene; V was cut back by 7 bases and J by 4 bases. This CDR3 contains 13 residues. Per germline, CDR1 SGHTA and CDR2 FQGNSA.